This T cell receptor (beta chain) appears in the sequencing data of a study of shared clonotypes between healthy human individuals. Study results and caveats: Naive CD4 clonotype sharing across a handful of donors was approximately 5%.

Several immunoSEQ plates held equal portions of the genomic DNA taken from each subset. Profiling relied on immunoSEQ multiplex PCR, and the TCRdb table lists in-frame clones only, not all of them. The sample lists some 2 million clones, around 95% seen once, with 0.13% in the top ten. Points on this clone: Antigen: not known.

Germline V CDR1 and CDR2: KGHSH, LQKENI. The CDR3 covers 14 residues. Trimming removed 4 bases from V and 5 bases from J; junction bases left unmatched: 8. Negatively enriched CD4+ T cells were divided by CD45RA into naive and memory. The chain employs TRBV18 and TRBJ2-7; TRBD1 agrees at 7 bases. This TCR derives from a man aged 18-30 years in good health. Sequenced material: naive CD4+ T cells sorted from blood. The subset here: CD45RA+ positively selected. CDR3 loop: CASSRNSGGDEQYF. CDR3 coding DNA: TGTGCCAGCTCACGAAATTCAGGGGGAGACGAGCAGTACTTC.